This TCR beta chain was obtained from a study of cytomegalovirus exposure and HLA in healthy donors. Study-wide findings and caveats: Earlier analysis found most TCR beta V segments productive about 87% or about 30% of the time. Analysis performed later showed TCR beta chains linked to HLA being more clonally expanded than equally common others.

PCR used 60 Vbeta primers and 13 Jbeta primers. The method was immunoSEQ multiplex PCR; TCRdb's version includes in-frame clones alone and lacks a portion of them. The sample records approximately 200,000 clones, 70% to 90% being singletons. This CDR3 has 16 residues. V was clipped by 5 bases and J by 4 bases; unmatched bases: 10. Germline V gene sequence: CDR1 LNHDA, CDR2 SQIVND (reference sequence). Comments on this clone: Its antigen is not known.

Specimen: PBMCs. This rearrangement joins TRBV19 to TRBJ2-3; TRBD1 matches at 9 bases. This clonotype was obtained from a woman under 30 in good health and CMV-seropositive. Here the CDR3 reads CASSPPPGQGADTQYF. The CDR3, as DNA: TGTGCCAGTAGTCCTCCGCCGGGACAGGGCGCAGATACGCAGTATTTT.